What follows are 8 T cell receptor beta chains derived from one specimen sequenced in a study of blood T cell repertoires in COVID-19. Profiled with immunoSEQ multiplex PCR; TCRdb holds only in-frame clones, not every one. The data show around 130,000 clones, over 75% seen once. The sequenced sample was peripheral blood. These receptors were taken from a man aged 55 to 70 with active or convalescent COVID-19.

Written as DNA, the CDR3 is TGTGCCACCGGGGAAGAGACCCAGTACTTC. It translates to CATGEETQYF. The chain recombines TRBV10-3 with TRBJ2-5, with a tentative D call TRBD2 (5 bases). The germline CDR1 and CDR2 sequences are ENHRY and SYGVKD. There are 10 residues in the CDR3. With 10 bases removed from V and 3 bases from J, the gap between germline ends came to 6 bases.

V usage is TRBV7-9 and J usage is TRBJ2-2, with D uncertain. The CDR3 has 16 residues. The V gene lost 1 base and the J gene lost 2 bases, with 11 bases spanning the gap. Germline values: CDR1 SEHNR, CDR2 FQNEAQ (reference sequence). CDR3 nucleotides: TGTGCCAGCAGCTTAGGGGCAGGCGAAAACACCGGGGAGCTGTTTTTT. Protein: CASSLGAGENTGELFF.

V is TRBV14 and J is TRBJ1-6; D uncertain. V was clipped by 4 bases and J by 5 bases, with 12 bases between them. The CDR3 consists of 15 residues. The germline gives CDR1 SGHDN, CDR2 FVKESK. CDR3: CASSPIGVDNSPLHF. The CDR3 DNA reads TGTGCCAGCAGCCCGATCGGGGTGGATAATTCACCCCTCCACTTT.

The V call is TRBV28, the J call TRBJ1-1; TRBD1 agrees at 11 bases. CDR1 and CDR2 from the germline V gene are MDHEN and SYDVKM. Germline trimming cut 5 bases from V and 3 bases from J; bases unmatched to any gene: 5. This CDR3 region has 15 residues. The CDR3 region has the DNA TGTGCCAGCAGTCGGACAGGGGGCTGGTACACTGAAGCTTTCTTT. Residues: CASSRTGGWYTEAFF.

This chain links TRBV28 with TRBJ1-2; D is unresolved. This CDR3 contains 12 residues. The ends were cut back, 6 bases at V and 1 base at J, with 6 bases in the middle. CDR1 is MDHEN, CDR2 SYDVKM, per germline. CDR3 DNA: TGTGCCAGCAGCACGGGTAACTATGGCTACACCTTC. Its translation: CASSTGNYGYTF.

The V gene is TRBV27, the J gene TRBJ2-5; weak D call: TRBD2 (6 bases). The CDR3 runs to 16 residues. With 2 bases removed from V and 0 bases from J, the gap between germline ends came to 13 bases. Germline values: CDR1 MNHEY, CDR2 SMNVEV (reference sequence). The CDR3 DNA is TGTGCCAGCAGTTTACTGGGACTGATGTACCAAGAGACCCAGTACTTC. Translated, it gives CASSLLGLMYQETQYF.

V and J are TRBV5-1 and TRBJ1-1; perhaps TRBD1 as D (6 bases). Germline V gene lookup returns CDR1 SGHRS and CDR2 YFSETQ. Trimming shortened V by 3 bases and J by 11 bases, and 14 bases separated the two germline ends. The CDR3 runs to 12 residues. CDR3 region: CASSYDRTGAFF. The CDR3 coding sequence is TGCGCCAGCAGCTATGACAGGACCGGGGCTTTCTTT.

DNA for the CDR3: TGCAGCGCCCTAGAGGATGCGGGAGGAAACACCATATATTTT. It codes for CSALEDAGGNTIYF. The rearrangement links TRBV29-1 to TRBJ1-3; D call uncertain. V lost 7 bases, J lost 4 bases, and 17 bases lay in between. The CDR3 consists of 14 residues. Per the germline V gene, CDR1 is SQVTM and CDR2 is ANQGSEA.